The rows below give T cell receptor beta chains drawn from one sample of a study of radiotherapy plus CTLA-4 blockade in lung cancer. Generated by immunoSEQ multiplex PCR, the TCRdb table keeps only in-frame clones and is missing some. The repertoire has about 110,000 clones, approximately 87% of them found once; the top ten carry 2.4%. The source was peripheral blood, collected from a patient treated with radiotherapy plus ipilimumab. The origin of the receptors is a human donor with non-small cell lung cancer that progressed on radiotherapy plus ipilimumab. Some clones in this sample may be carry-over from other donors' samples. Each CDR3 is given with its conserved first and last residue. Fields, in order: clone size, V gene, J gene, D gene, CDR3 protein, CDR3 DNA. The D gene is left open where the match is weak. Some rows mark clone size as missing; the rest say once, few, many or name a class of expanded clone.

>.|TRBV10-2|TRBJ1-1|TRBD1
CASSEATGGKAFF
TGCGCCAGCAGTGAGGCCACAGGGGGCAAAGCTTTCTTT
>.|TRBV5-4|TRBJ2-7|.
CASSWAVGVPYEQYF
TGTGCCAGCAGCTGGGCTGTCGGGGTGCCCTACGAGCAGTACTTC
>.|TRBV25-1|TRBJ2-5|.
CASSEQGMQTQYF
TGTGCCAGCAGTGAGCAGGGTATGCAGACCCAGTACTTC
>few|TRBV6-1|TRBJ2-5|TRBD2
CASSDYSGGGETQYF
TGTGCCAGCAGTGATTATAGCGGGGGCGGCGAGACCCAGTACTTC
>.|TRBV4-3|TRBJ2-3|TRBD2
CASSHRTSGTDTQYF
TGCGCCAGCAGCCACCGGACTAGCGGCACAGATACGCAGTATTTT
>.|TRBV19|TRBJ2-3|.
CASSIGGRITDTQYF
TGTGCCAGTAGTATAGGGGGCAGGATCACAGATACGCAGTATTTT
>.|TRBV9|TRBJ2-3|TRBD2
CASSVVTGGAPDTQYF
TGTGCCAGCAGCGTAGTTACCGGGGGGGCCCCAGATACGCAGTATTTT
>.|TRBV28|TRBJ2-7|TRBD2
CASIRSGGSSYEQYF
TGTGCCAGCATACGTAGCGGGGGGAGTTCCTACGAGCAGTACTTC
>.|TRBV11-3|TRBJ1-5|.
CASSLVKSRNQPQHF
TGTGCCAGCAGCTTAGTAAAAAGCAGGAATCAGCCCCAGCATTTT
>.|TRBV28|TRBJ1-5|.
CASSLTSGRQWNQPQHF
TGTGCCAGCAGTTTGACCTCCGGGCGCCAGTGGAATCAGCCCCAGCATTTT
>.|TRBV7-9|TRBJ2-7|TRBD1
CASSLWTGGGEQYF
TGTGCCAGCAGCCTTTGGACAGGGGGAGGCGAGCAGTACTTC
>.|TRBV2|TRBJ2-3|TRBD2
CASSDLAGVPDTQYF
TGTGCCAGCAGTGACCTAGCGGGGGTTCCAGATACGCAGTATTTT
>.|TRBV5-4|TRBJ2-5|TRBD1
CASSSRDSVPEETQYF
TGTGCCAGCAGCTCCCGGGACAGCGTACCCGAAGAGACCCAGTACTTC
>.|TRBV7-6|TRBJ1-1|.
CASSSRFNGEAFF
TGTGCCAGCAGCTCCCGATTCAACGGTGAAGCTTTCTTT
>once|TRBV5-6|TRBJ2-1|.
CASSYDRTPPYNEQFF
TGTGCCAGCAGCTATGACCGGACCCCACCCTACAATGAGCAGTTCTTC
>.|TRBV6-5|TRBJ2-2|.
CASRRNSRGTGELFF
TGTGCCAGCAGACGCAACTCCAGGGGAACCGGGGAGCTGTTTTTT
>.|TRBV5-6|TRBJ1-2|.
CASSLGFFGYTF
TGTGCCAGCAGCTTGGGGTTCTTTGGCTACACCTTC
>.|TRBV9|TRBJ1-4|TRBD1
CASSTTSGGSNEKLFF
TGTGCCAGCAGCACAACCTCAGGGGGCTCTAATGAAAAACTGTTTTTT
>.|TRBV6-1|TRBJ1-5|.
CASSGGDTLTDQPQHF
TGTGCCAGCAGTGGGGGAGACACATTAACTGATCAGCCCCAGCATTTT
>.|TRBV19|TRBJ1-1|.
CASSIGGTMNTEAFF
TGTGCCAGTAGTATAGGCGGCACCATGAACACTGAAGCTTTCTTT
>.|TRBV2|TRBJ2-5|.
CASSVMGRTSQETQYF
TGTGCCAGCAGTGTTATGGGCAGAACCAGTCAAGAGACCCAGTACTTC
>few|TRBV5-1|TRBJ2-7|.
CASSLGQDIYEQYF
TGCGCCAGCAGCTTGGGACAGGACATCTACGAGCAGTACTTC
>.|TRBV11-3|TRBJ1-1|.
CASSLAGGNTEAFF
TGTGCCAGCAGCTTAGCGGGGGGGAACACTGAAGCTTTCTTT
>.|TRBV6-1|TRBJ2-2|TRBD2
CASSELAGGTGELFF
TGTGCCAGCAGTGAACTAGCGGGGGGCACCGGGGAGCTGTTTTTT
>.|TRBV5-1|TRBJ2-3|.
CASSLELRAGDSADTQYF
TGCGCCAGCAGCTTGGAATTGCGAGCGGGGGACAGTGCAGATACGCAGTATTTT
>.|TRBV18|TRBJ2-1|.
CASSLSNNNEQFF
TGTGCCAGCTCACTCTCGAATAACAATGAGCAGTTCTTC
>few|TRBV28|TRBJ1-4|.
CASSTPGLGEKLFF
TGTGCCAGCAGTACTCCGGGACTAGGGGAAAAACTGTTTTTT
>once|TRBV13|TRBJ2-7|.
CASSLTAAGKGEQYF
TGTGCCAGCAGCTTAACTGCGGCGGGAAAGGGGGAGCAGTACTTC
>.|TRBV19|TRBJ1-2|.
CASTRDQNYGYTF
TGTGCCAGTACCCGGGACCAGAACTATGGCTACACCTTC